The 30 T cell receptor beta chains presented below share a single source sample, sequenced in a study of shared clonotypes between healthy human individuals. CD8 cells regarded as naive lacked CD45RO, were positively chosen for CCR7, and omitted terminally differentiated effector memory CD45RA+ cells. Here immunoSEQ multiplex PCR was the method, and the copy in TCRdb shows in-frame clones only, minus some. The sample lists almost 700,000 clones; about 92% were seen once. Sequencing was carried out using naive CD8+ T cells sorted from blood. The source is a man between 25 and 39 years old in good health.

Of note for this clone: Other DNA sequences in the same sample also yield this CDR3. The chain is built from TRBV6-5 and TRBJ1-5; no clear D. The CDR3 covers 14 residues. CDR1 is MNHEY, CDR2 SVGAGI, per germline. The V gene lost 0 bases and the J gene lost 2 bases, with 5 bases spanning the gap. The CDR3 bases are TGTGCCAGCAGTTACTCAGGAGGCAATCAGCCCCAGCATTTT. Protein sequence: CASSYSGGNQPQHF.

V and J are TRBV27 and TRBJ2-6, with D unclear. The CDR3 has 14 amino acids. Trimming removed 2 bases at V and 2 bases at J, with 4 bases between. Germline CDR1 MNHEY, CDR2 SMNVEV (reference sequence). The CDR3 coding sequence is TGTGCCAGCAGTTTACAGACTGGGGCCAACGTCCTGACTTTC. Translating gives CASSLQTGANVLTF.

This clone appeared once. The gene calls are TRBV30 and TRBJ2-7, with 9 bases fitting TRBD1. With V trimmed by 2 bases and J by 5 bases, 7 bases remained unmatched. The CDR3 has 14 residues. In germline, CDR1 is GTSNPN, CDR2 SVGIG (reference sequence). The CDR3 DNA reads as TGTGCCTGGAGTTTGGGGACAGGGAGGGACGAGCAGTACTTC. Translation: CAWSLGTGRDEQYF.

This chain connects TRBV6-5 to TRBJ2-7, with D possibly matching TRBD1 (6 bases). Trimming took 0 bases from V and 6 from J, leaving 9 bases between them. The CDR3 sequence is 13 residues long. The V gene's germline CDR1 is MNHEY and CDR2 SVGAGI. CDR3 in DNA: TGTGCCAGCAGTTACTCGAGCAGGGGCGAGCAGTACTTC. Protein sequence: CASSYSSRGEQYF.

This clone was detected a few times. The CDR3, as DNA: TGCGCCAGCAGCCCACTCGTTGCGGGGGCTTACAATGAGCAGTTCTTC. Translating it yields CASSPLVAGAYNEQFF. V gene TRBV5-1 combines with J gene TRBJ2-1; D possibly corresponds to TRBD2 (7 bases). With 4 bases removed from V and 4 bases from J, the gap between germline ends came to 18 bases. The germline gives CDR1 SGHRS, CDR2 YFSETQ. The CDR3 is made up of 16 amino acids.

J is TRBJ2-5 and V is TRBV5-8; 7 nucleotides align to TRBD1. Unmatched junction bases numbered 11, after V lost 4 bases and J lost 2 bases. Germline assignment: CDR1 SGHTS and CDR2 YDEGEE. The CDR3 has 16 residues. Here the CDR3 DNA reads TGTGCCAGCAGCCCGGGGACAGCCGTACTACAAGAGACCCAGTACTTC. Its protein is CASSPGTAVLQETQYF.

V usage is TRBV5-6 and J usage is TRBJ2-2, with TRBD1 matching over 9 bases. This CDR3 region has 16 residues. The ends lost 2 bases at V and 3 bases at J; junction bases unmatched: 5. Germline values: CDR1 SGHDT, CDR2 YYEEEE. CDR3 protein: CASSFGTGSYTGELFF. CDR3 nucleotides: TGTGCCAGCAGCTTTGGGACAGGGAGTTACACCGGGGAGCTGTTTTTT.

The chain recombines TRBV19 with TRBJ2-1; the D gene is possibly TRBD2 (7 bases). Trimming pared 0 bases from V and 9 bases from J, leaving 12 bases between. Germline CDR1 LNHDA, CDR2 SQIVND (reference sequence). CDR3 size: 14 residues. The CDR3 region is CASSIEGGLSEQFF. In DNA, the CDR3 is TGTGCCAGTAGTATAGAGGGGGGGCTTAGTGAGCAGTTCTTC.

This clone was seen once. An end of the junction differs from the germline gene, which may be a read error. Other DNA sequences from this sample encode an identical CDR3 as well. J is TRBJ2-5 and V is TRBV11-2; 12 nucleotides agree with TRBD2. The CDR3 spans 16 residues. The germline CDR1 and CDR2 sequences are SGHAT and FQNNGV. CDR3 sequence reads: CASSVDGLAGSETQYF. For the CDR3, the DNA is TGTGCCAGCAGCGTAGACGGACTAGCGGGATCAGAGACCCAGTACTTC.

The CDR3 sequence is CASSIGPTEAFF. The CDR3 DNA reads TGTGCCAGTAGTATAGGTCCCACTGAAGCTTTCTTT. J is TRBJ1-1 and V is TRBV19; D uncertain. The CDR3 runs to 12 residues. Deletions cut 1 base from V and 4 bases from J, with 4 bases between. CDR1 and CDR2 (germline): LNHDA, SQIVND (reference sequence).

This clone was detected once. V and J are TRBV19 and TRBJ2-1, with TRBD2 identical over 7 bases. The germline CDR1 and CDR2 sequences are LNHDA and SQIVND (reference sequence). The length of the CDR3 is 20 residues. J lost 2 bases, V lost 3 bases, and 19 bases had no gene match. In DNA, the CDR3 is TGTGCCAGTAGTATGAAAGGGTCTAGCGGCTGGGAGAACGCCTACAATGAGCAGTTCTTC. Translation: CASSMKGSSGWENAYNEQFF. The full variable domain, with the rest looked up from reference TRBV19 and TRBJ2-1, is DGGITQSPKYLFRKEGQNVTLSCEQNLNHDAMYWYRQDPGQGLRLIYYSQIVNDFQKGDIAEGYSVSREKKESFPLTVTSAQKNPTAFYLCASSMKGSSGWENAYNEQFFGPGTRLTVL.

The CDR3 loop reads CASSQEGTGPYEQYF. The CDR3, as DNA: TGTGCCAGCAGCCAAGAGGGGACAGGCCCCTACGAGCAGTACTTC. The chain links TRBV14 to TRBJ2-7, with TRBD1 identical over 8 bases. Germline CDR1 reads SGHDN; CDR2 reads FVKESK. Trimming took 0 bases from V and 2 from J; bases not matched to a gene: 3. CDR3 length: 15 residues.

V usage is TRBV7-6 and J usage is TRBJ2-7, with 7 bases matching TRBD1. CDR1 is SGHVS, CDR2 FNYEAQ, per germline. With 0 bases clipped from V and 3 bases from J, the junction kept 5 bases outside the gene matches. This CDR3 contains 15 residues. The CDR3 sequence is CASSLARTGDYEQYF. The CDR3 DNA reads as TGTGCCAGCAGCTTAGCGCGGACAGGAGACTACGAGCAGTACTTC.

Here the CDR3 DNA reads TGTGCCAGCAGCCAAGGGACCTCCCCGAATGAGCAGTTCTTC. Its protein product is CASSQGTSPNEQFF. The rearrangement links TRBV7-9 to TRBJ2-1; D could derive from TRBD1 or TRBD2 (5 bases each). Germline loops: CDR1 SEHNR, CDR2 FQNEAQ (reference sequence). The CDR3 consists of 14 residues. V was shortened by 5 bases and J by 7 bases, with 15 bases between the two germline ends.

This chain's CDR3 is CASSLQTSGSSMTRYF. CDR3 in DNA: TGTGCCAGCAGCTTACAGACTAGCGGGAGTTCTATGACGAGATACTTC. V and J are TRBV7-2 and TRBJ2-5; 12 bases map to TRBD2. This CDR3 is 16 amino acids long. Germline trimming cut 2 bases from V and 14 bases from J; bases unmatched to any gene: 15. Per germline, CDR1 SGHTA and CDR2 FQGNSA.

This sequence joins TRBV4-1 and TRBJ1-1; 8 bases align to TRBD1. CDR3 length: 13 amino acids. Germline V lookup: CDR1 MGHRA, CDR2 YSYEKL. J was trimmed by 4 bases and V by 8 bases; bases with no gene match: 6. In DNA, the CDR3 is TGCGCCAGCTTCGGACAGGGCGGCACTGAAGCTTTCTTT. Its translation is CASFGQGGTEAFF.

The sample holds one count of this clone. This rearrangement joins TRBV11-2 to TRBJ2-3, with D unclear. Trimming pared 6 bases from V and 7 bases from J, leaving 14 bases between. This CDR3 comprises 13 residues. Germline V lookup: CDR1 SGHAT, CDR2 FQNNGV. The CDR3 DNA is TGTGCCAGCAGGGGCCCGGCTGGGCATACGCAGTATTTT. This gives the protein CASRGPAGHTQYF.

The chain couples TRBV27 to TRBJ2-5; a weak D match, TRBD2 (6 bases). Per the germline V gene, CDR1 is MNHEY and CDR2 is SMNVEV (reference sequence). With 3 bases removed from V and 8 bases from J, the gap between germline ends came to 13 bases. The CDR3 has 13 residues. The CDR3 sequence is CASSFSEGGTQYF. DNA of the CDR3: TGTGCCAGCAGTTTCTCGGAGGGAGGAACCCAGTACTTC.

V usage is TRBV29-1 and J usage is TRBJ2-1, with TRBD2 as a possible D gene (6 bases). The V gene lost 3 bases and the J gene lost 2 bases, with 14 bases spanning the gap. In germline, CDR1 is SQVTM, CDR2 ANQGSEA. The CDR3 extends over 15 amino acids. CDR3 DNA sequence: TGCAGCGTTGAGCTAGGGGAGGTGACCTACAATGAGCAGTTCTTC. This gives the protein CSVELGEVTYNEQFF.

This sequence joins TRBV7-6 and TRBJ2-2, with 8 bases lining up with TRBD2. V trimming: 1 base; J trimming: 4 bases; junction bases outside the gene matches: 2. Germline CDR1 and CDR2: SGHVS and FNYEAQ. The CDR3 spans 15 residues. CDR3 bases: TGTGCCAGCAGCTTAGTAGCGGGAACCACCGGGGAGCTGTTTTTT. Protein product: CASSLVAGTTGELFF.

The chain uses TRBV5-1 and TRBJ2-1; D gene uncertain. The V end lost 9 bases, the J end lost 0 bases, and 10 bases lay between the germline ends. CDR1 is SGHRS and CDR2 is YFSETQ in the germline V gene. The CDR3 loop spans 13 amino acids. Here the CDR3 DNA reads TGCGCCACCCCCTCGGGCTCCTACAATGAGCAGTTCTTC. Translation: CATPSGSYNEQFF.

To note about this clone: Sequence at one end of the junction differs from germline and may be a read error. The chain carries TRBV7-7 and TRBJ2-1; D remains unclear. The CDR3 covers 15 residues. In germline, CDR1 is SSHAT, CDR2 FNYEAQ (reference sequence). The DNA of the CDR3 is TGTGCTAGCAGCTTATCCCTAGGTAGGGACAATGAGCAGTTCTTC. Its translation: CASSLSLGRDNEQFF.

This clone was counted once. The chain uses TRBV27 and TRBJ2-1, with 8 nucleotides matching TRBD1. Losses at the gene ends were 5 bases for V and 10 bases for J; bases not matched to a gene: 7. The CDR3 is 13 amino acids. Germline CDR1 reads MNHEY; CDR2 reads SMNVEV (reference sequence). CDR3 bases: TGTGCCAGCAGTACCGGACAGGGCTACGAGCAGTTCTTC. It codes for CASSTGQGYEQFF.

This clone was counted a single time. V usage is TRBV10-2 and J usage is TRBJ2-1; 9 bases fit TRBD1. The V and J ends lost 3 bases and 8 bases, in that order; junction bases with no gene match: 11. The length of the CDR3 is 16 residues. In germline, CDR1 is WSHSY, CDR2 SAAADI. In DNA, the CDR3 is TGCGCCAGCAGTGACCCCGGGACAGGGTTTATCGATGAGCAGTTCTTC. Translated, it gives CASSDPGTGFIDEQFF.

The chain combines TRBV29-1 with TRBJ2-1; 7 bases are shared with TRBD1. V lost 6 bases, J lost 0 bases, and 8 bases stayed unmatched. The germline CDR1 and CDR2 sequences are SQVTM and ANQGSEA. This CDR3 spans 15 amino acids. The CDR3 loop reads CSVKGAGASYNEQFF. The CDR3 DNA reads TGCAGCGTGAAGGGGGCCGGAGCCTCCTACAATGAGCAGTTCTTC.

J is TRBJ2-1 and V is TRBV29-1; D could derive from TRBD1 or TRBD2 (5 bases each). V shed 3 bases and J shed 8 bases, with 20 bases lying between them. This CDR3 has 15 amino acids. The germline V gene encodes CDR1 SQVTM and CDR2 ANQGSEA. The CDR3 DNA follows: TGCAGCGTTGATGGGACGCCACGCCTTACACATGAGCAGTTCTTC. Amino acids: CSVDGTPRLTHEQFF.

The chain recombines TRBV9 with TRBJ2-6; D remains unclear. Germline-derived CDR1 and CDR2 are SGDLS and YYNGEE. The CDR3 has 16 amino acids. Between the trimmed V and J ends, which lost 3 bases and 2 bases, there was a span of 12 bases. CDR3 nucleotides: TGTGCCAGCAGCGAGGACGGCCAGCCTGGGGCCAACGTCCTGACTTTC. It specifies CASSEDGQPGANVLTF.

V usage is TRBV7-9 and J usage is TRBJ2-1; 11 bases agree with TRBD1. This CDR3 is built from 19 residues. The germline V gene encodes CDR1 SEHNR and CDR2 FQNEAQ (reference sequence). Losses at the gene ends were 4 bases for V and 7 bases for J; bases not matched to a gene: 18. CDR3 in amino acids: CASSSPFRTGGVFVNEQFF. The CDR3 DNA is TGTGCCAGCAGCTCCCCTTTTCGGACAGGGGGCGTTTTCGTAAATGAGCAGTTCTTC.

V and J are TRBV28 and TRBJ2-3; D may correspond to TRBD1 or TRBD2 (6 bases each). The CDR3 length is 15 residues. The V and J ends lost 6 bases and 2 bases respectively, with 15 bases between them. Per the germline V gene, CDR1 is MDHEN and CDR2 is SYDVKM. CDR3: CASSLGAGYTDTQYF. The CDR3 bases are TGTGCCAGCAGCTTGGGGGCGGGATACACAGATACGCAGTATTTT.

The CDR3 here is CASSVYYRNTGELFF. CDR3 DNA sequence: TGTGCCAGCAGCGTATACTATCGGAACACCGGGGAGCTGTTTTTT. The chain uses TRBV9 and TRBJ2-2; D unresolved. The V gene lost 1 base and the J gene lost 1 base, with 8 bases spanning the gap. Germline V CDR1 and CDR2: SGDLS, YYNGEE. The CDR3 extends over 15 amino acids. Looking up the rest from reference TRBV9 and TRBJ2-2 gives the full variable domain: DSGVTQTPKHLITATGQRVTLRCSPRSGDLSVYWYQQSLDQGLQFLIQYYNGEERAKGNILERFSAQQFPDLHSELNLSSLELGDSALYFCASSVYYRNTGELFFGEGSRLTVL.